Sequencing of this T cell receptor beta chain was carried out in a study of T-cell memory formation after mild COVID-19. Points from the study as a whole: The study detected some responding clones in pre-infection memory, suggesting cross-reactive memory joined. The SARS-CoV-2 specificity of second-wave clones reaching peak at day 37 remained unverified.

Trimming removed 6 bases at V and 5 bases at J, with 7 bases between. The length of the CDR3 is 10 residues. Germline CDR1 reads SQVTM; CDR2 reads ANQGSEA. Concerning this clonotype: Its target is not known.

5'RACE with constant-segment primers yielded barcoded, UMI-tagged TCR alpha and TCR beta cDNA libraries. TCRdb itself ran the 5' RACE reads through MiXCR, one entry per CDR3 protein. Of fewer than 5,500 distinct CDR3 sequences in the sample, 40% to 50% were seen once. This chain links TRBV29-1 with TRBJ1-1; no reliable D call. This TCR derives from an adult who had mild COVID-19 (a few samples of this study predate the infection). Cell type and time point are not known. The sample consisted of PBMCs or a T cell subset sorted from them (not recorded which). This CDR3 reads CSVSKTEAFF. The CDR3 coding sequence is TGCAGCGTCAGCAAGACTGAAGCTTTCTTT.